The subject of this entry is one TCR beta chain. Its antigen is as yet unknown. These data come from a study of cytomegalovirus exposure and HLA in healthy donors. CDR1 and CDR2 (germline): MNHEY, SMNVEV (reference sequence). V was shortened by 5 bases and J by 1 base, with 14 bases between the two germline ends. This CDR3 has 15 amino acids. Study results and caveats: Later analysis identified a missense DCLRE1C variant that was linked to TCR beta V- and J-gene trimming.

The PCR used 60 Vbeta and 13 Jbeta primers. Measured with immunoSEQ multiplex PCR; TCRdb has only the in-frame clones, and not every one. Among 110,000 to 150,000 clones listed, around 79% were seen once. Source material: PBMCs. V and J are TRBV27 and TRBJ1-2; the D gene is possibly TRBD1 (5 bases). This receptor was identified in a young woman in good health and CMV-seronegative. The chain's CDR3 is CASSLQGIGNYGYTF. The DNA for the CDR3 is TGTGCCAGCAGTCTTCAGGGTATAGGTAACTATGGCTACACCTTC.